One and the same sample provided the 14 T cell receptor beta chains below, sequenced in a study of cytomegalovirus exposure and HLA in healthy donors. Primers: 60 Vbeta forward and 13 Jbeta reverse. TCRdb's table, derived via immunoSEQ multiplex PCR, lists solely in-frame clones and lacks some. The table records approximately 170,000 clones, 75% to 80% of them present only once. The specimen sequenced was PBMCs. These receptors were collected from a woman aged 40 to 55 in good health and CMV-seropositive.

This chain joins TRBV14 and TRBJ2-3; D is unclear. The CDR3 has 13 amino acids. Between the trimmed V and J ends, which lost 4 bases and 5 bases, there was a span of 10 bases. CDR1 and CDR2 (germline): SGHDN, FVKESK. The CDR3 region has the DNA TGTGCCAGCAGCCTCGTTGCAGGAGATACGCAGTATTTT. Its translation: CASSLVAGDTQYF.

The CDR3 coding sequence is TGTGCCAGCAGCTTGGAAGGACAGCTAAACACTGAAGCTTTCTTT. Translation: CASSLEGQLNTEAFF. The chain employs TRBV5-5 and TRBJ1-1; TRBD1 is a possible D gene (6 bases). The V gene lost 0 bases and the J gene lost 2 bases, with 11 bases spanning the gap. The CDR3 consists of 15 residues. Germline CDR1 SGHKS, CDR2 YYEKEE (reference sequence).

About this clone: Other DNA sequences in the sample encode the same CDR3. This rearrangement joins TRBV5-4 to TRBJ2-5, with D maybe TRBD2 (6 bases). Trimming pared 0 bases from V and 2 bases from J, leaving 8 bases between. Germline CDR1 is SGHNT and CDR2 is YYREEE (reference sequence). The CDR3 has 14 amino acids. In DNA, the CDR3 is TGTGCCAGCAGCTTGGCTGGGGGGCAAGAGACCCAGTACTTC. Its protein is CASSLAGGQETQYF.

This rearrangement joins TRBV2 to TRBJ1-6; TRBD1 matches at 10 bases. This CDR3 has 15 residues. The ends lost 3 bases at V and 7 bases at J; junction bases unmatched: 3. Germline CDR1 reads SNHLY; CDR2 reads FYNNEI. In nucleotides, the CDR3 is TGTGCCAGCAGTGACCTGACAGGGGGCAATTCACCCCTCCACTTT. The encoded protein is CASSDLTGGNSPLHF.

This rearrangement joins TRBV6-5 to TRBJ2-5, with TRBD1 identical over 9 bases. V lost 6 bases and J lost 5; bases outside the gene matches: 10. The V gene's germline CDR1 is MNHEY and CDR2 SVGAGI. The CDR3 contains 15 residues. The CDR3 DNA reads TGTGCCAGCAGACGGGGACAGGGTGGTTGGGAGACCCAGTACTTC. As protein: CASRRGQGGWETQYF.

The sample holds one count of this clone. The chain links TRBV29-1 to TRBJ2-3, with D possibly TRBD2 on 6 matching bases. Per the germline V gene, CDR1 is SQVTM and CDR2 is ANQGSEA. This CDR3 is 14 amino acids long. Trimming stripped 8 bases from V and 1 base from J, with 16 bases between. The CDR3 spells CSSQRAERTDTQYF. As DNA, the CDR3 is TGCAGCTCCCAGCGGGCGGAGCGCACAGATACGCAGTATTTT.

This clone was recorded once. This chain connects TRBV14 to TRBJ2-5, with 7 bases that match TRBD1. Germline-derived CDR1 and CDR2 are SGHDN and FVKESK. The CDR3 runs to 16 residues. Unmatched junction bases numbered 11, after V lost 2 bases and J lost 5 bases. CDR3 amino acids: CASSQSQGQRGETQYF. CDR3 bases: TGTGCCAGCAGCCAAAGCCAGGGACAGCGAGGGGAGACCCAGTACTTC.

This chain connects TRBV9 to TRBJ2-7; possibly TRBD1 for D (5 bases). Germline lookup yields CDR1 SGDLS and CDR2 YYNGEE. CDR3 length equals 15 residues. V lost 1 base to trimming and J lost 3 bases, with 14 bases between them. The CDR3 loop is CASSVSPDSLYEQYF. The CDR3 nucleotides are TGTGCCAGCAGCGTAAGCCCCGACAGCCTCTACGAGCAGTACTTC.

The genes are TRBV28 and TRBJ2-2; D is uncertain. Per the germline V gene, CDR1 is MDHEN and CDR2 is SYDVKM. Between the trimmed V and J ends, which lost 6 bases and 7 bases, there was a span of 9 bases. There are 12 residues in the CDR3. In nucleotides, the CDR3 is TGTGCCAGCAGGGGCCTTGGCGGGGAGCTGTTTTTT. Amino acids: CASRGLGGELFF.

The chain uses TRBV19 and TRBJ1-2; D uncertain. CDR1 and CDR2 from the germline V gene are LNHDA and SQIVND (reference sequence). The CDR3 contains 12 residues. V was shortened by 9 bases and J by 2 bases, with 10 bases between the two germline ends. The CDR3 protein is CASRFLNYGYTF. In DNA, the CDR3 is TGTGCCAGCAGGTTTTTGAACTATGGCTACACCTTC.

This chain uses TRBV25-1 with TRBJ1-2; no definite D call. This CDR3 is built from 13 residues. The V gene lost 5 bases and the J gene lost 8 bases, with 15 bases spanning the gap. CDR1 is MGHDK, CDR2 SYGVNS, per germline. For the CDR3, the DNA is TGTGCCAGCAGTCTCGGAGTCCGTGGGGGCTACACCTTC. It encodes CASSLGVRGGYTF.

The chain has TRBV2 and TRBJ1-1; no reliable D call. The germline CDR1 and CDR2 sequences are SNHLY and FYNNEI. V lost 10 bases to trimming and J lost 1 base, with 16 bases between them. This CDR3 has 14 amino acids. The CDR3 bases are TGTGCCACCCCGGGAGACGGGAGGAACACTGAAGCTTTCTTT. It yields the protein CATPGDGRNTEAFF.

V and J are TRBV29-1 and TRBJ1-1; D possibly corresponds to TRBD1 (6 bases). Germline assignment: CDR1 SQVTM and CDR2 ANQGSEA. The CDR3 consists of 14 residues. The V and J ends lost 0 bases and 3 bases respectively, with 11 bases between them. This CDR3 reads CSVEDKGGDTEAFF. The CDR3 DNA is TGCAGCGTTGAAGATAAGGGGGGGGACACTGAAGCTTTCTTT. Full variable domain (remainder filled in from reference TRBV29-1 and TRBJ1-1): SAVISQKPSRDICQRGTSLTIQCQVDSQVTMMFWYRQQPGQSLTLIATANQGSEATYESGFVIDKFPISRPNLTFSTLTVSNMSPEDSSIYLCSVEDKGGDTEAFFGQGTRLTVV.

The sample holds one count of this clone. The same CDR3 can be traced to other DNA sequences in this sample. The chain joins TRBV25-1 to TRBJ1-2; the D gene is possibly TRBD1 (5 bases). The CDR3 has 14 residues. Germline V gene data show CDR1 as MGHDK and CDR2 as SYGVNS. The V gene lost 4 bases and the J gene lost 4 bases, with 13 bases spanning the gap. In DNA form, the CDR3 reads TGTGCCAGCAGTGCTGCAGGGTTGAGCTATGGCTACACCTTC. Its translation is CASSAAGLSYGYTF.